A selection of T cell receptor beta chains follows, all from one sample in a study of cytomegalovirus exposure and HLA in healthy donors. Here immunoSEQ multiplex PCR was the method, and the copy in TCRdb shows in-frame clones only, minus some. The sample carries some 170,000 clones, roughly 79% recorded once. The sequencing input was PBMCs. All receptors come from a woman under 30 in good health and CMV-seropositive. CDR3s include the opening cysteine and the closing phenylalanine or tryptophan. D genes are given only for firm matches. Expanded clones get a size class; other rows say once, few or many, or leave the size out.

v_call: TRBV28
clone_size: .
j_call: TRBJ2-1
d_call: TRBD2
cdr3_aa: CASSLRSGGTNEQFF
cdr3_nt: TGTGCCAGCAGTTTACGGAGCGGGGGGACTAATGAGCAGTTCTTC

v_call: TRBV5-5
clone_size: .
j_call: TRBJ1-2
d_call: TRBD1
cdr3_aa: CASSLGQGGYYGYTF
cdr3_nt: TGTGCCAGCAGCTTGGGACAGGGCGGGTACTATGGCTACACCTTC

v_call: TRBV1
clone_size: .
j_call: TRBJ2-5
d_call: .
cdr3_aa: CTSSQDRLAGSQETQYF
cdr3_nt: TGCACCAGCAGCCAAGATAGACTAGCGGGGTCCCAAGAGACCCAGTACTTC

v_call: TRBV28
clone_size: .
j_call: TRBJ2-3
d_call: .
cdr3_aa: CASRRGVFGDTQYF
cdr3_nt: TGTGCCAGCCGCCGAGGAGTCTTTGGGGATACGCAGTATTTT

v_call: TRBV5-1
clone_size: .
j_call: TRBJ1-4
d_call: TRBD1
cdr3_aa: CASSFLLGQGHEKLFF
cdr3_nt: TGCGCCAGCAGCTTCCTCCTGGGACAGGGACACGAAAAACTGTTTTTT

v_call: TRBV6-1
clone_size: .
j_call: TRBJ1-4
d_call: .
cdr3_aa: CASRGRLANEKLFF
cdr3_nt: TGTGCCAGCAGGGGGCGGCTTGCTAATGAAAAACTGTTTTTT

v_call: TRBV11-2
clone_size: .
j_call: TRBJ2-7
d_call: .
cdr3_aa: CASSAPRGIFYEQYF
cdr3_nt: TGTGCCAGCAGCGCCCCGAGAGGTATTTTCTACGAGCAGTACTTC

v_call: TRBV6-5
clone_size: .
j_call: TRBJ1-5
d_call: TRBD1
cdr3_aa: CASSYKQGRQPQHF
cdr3_nt: TGTGCCAGCAGTTATAAACAGGGGAGACAGCCCCAGCATTTT

v_call: TRBV19
clone_size: few
j_call: TRBJ2-1
d_call: TRBD2
cdr3_aa: CASSIISGGSYNEQFF
cdr3_nt: TGTGCCAGTAGTATAATTAGCGGGGGATCTTACAATGAGCAGTTCTTC

v_call: TRBV4-1
clone_size: once
j_call: TRBJ2-7
d_call: TRBD1
cdr3_aa: CASSHPGQGGYEQYF
cdr3_nt: TGCGCCAGCAGCCACCCGGGACAGGGGGGCTACGAGCAGTACTTC

v_call: TRBV11-2
clone_size: .
j_call: TRBJ2-1
d_call: TRBD2
cdr3_aa: CASSTLAGINEQFF
cdr3_nt: TGTGCCAGCAGCACCCTAGCGGGGATCAATGAGCAGTTCTTC

v_call: TRBV7-9
clone_size: .
j_call: TRBJ2-7
d_call: TRBD1
cdr3_aa: CASSLVSRDRGYEQYF
cdr3_nt: TGTGCCAGCAGCTTAGTCAGCCGGGACAGGGGCTACGAGCAGTACTTC

v_call: TRBV4-1
clone_size: few
j_call: TRBJ1-5
d_call: TRBD1
cdr3_aa: CASSQPDRERQPQHF
cdr3_nt: TGCGCCAGCAGCCAACCCGACAGGGAGAGGCAGCCCCAGCATTTT

v_call: TRBV7-3
clone_size: few
j_call: TRBJ2-1
d_call: TRBD1
cdr3_aa: CASSLNLQGNNEQFF
cdr3_nt: TGTGCCAGCAGCTTAAACCTACAGGGGAACAATGAGCAGTTCTTC

v_call: TRBV9
clone_size: .
j_call: TRBJ2-1
d_call: TRBD2
cdr3_aa: CASSPGLAGDNEQFF
cdr3_nt: TGTGCCAGCAGCCCAGGACTAGCGGGTGACAATGAGCAGTTCTTC

v_call: TRBV5-1
clone_size: .
j_call: TRBJ1-6
d_call: .
cdr3_aa: CASSSVRDSPLHF
cdr3_nt: TGCGCCAGCAGCTCGGTAAGAGATTCACCCCTCCACTTT

v_call: TRBV11-2
clone_size: .
j_call: TRBJ2-7
d_call: TRBD1
cdr3_aa: CASSLEGDRGYEQYF
cdr3_nt: TGTGCCAGCAGCTTAGAGGGGGACAGGGGCTACGAGCAGTACTTC

v_call: TRBV5-4
clone_size: .
j_call: TRBJ2-3
d_call: .
cdr3_aa: CASSNWEGGAADTQYF
cdr3_nt: TGTGCCAGCAGCAATTGGGAGGGGGGGGCCGCAGATACGCAGTATTTT

v_call: TRBV28
clone_size: .
j_call: TRBJ2-5
d_call: TRBD1
cdr3_aa: CASSHRGEAETQYF
cdr3_nt: TGTGCCAGCAGCCACAGGGGGGAGGCAGAGACCCAGTACTTC

v_call: TRBV6-1
clone_size: .
j_call: TRBJ1-1
d_call: TRBD1
cdr3_aa: CASSIRGPPTPAFF
cdr3_nt: TGTGCCAGCAGCATCAGGGGGCCGCCGACTCCGGCTTTCTTT

v_call: TRBV27
clone_size: .
j_call: TRBJ1-1
d_call: TRBD1
cdr3_aa: CASSLGGGFTEAFF
cdr3_nt: TGTGCCAGCAGTTTAGGAGGGGGCTTCACTGAAGCTTTCTTT

v_call: TRBV9
clone_size: few
j_call: TRBJ1-1
d_call: .
cdr3_aa: CASSAHQGKNTEAFF
cdr3_nt: TGTGCCAGCAGCGCCCATCAGGGGAAGAACACTGAAGCTTTCTTT

v_call: TRBV19
clone_size: .
j_call: TRBJ1-1
d_call: .
cdr3_aa: CASSIAGDTEAFF
cdr3_nt: TGTGCCAGTAGTATCGCAGGGGACACTGAAGCTTTCTTT

v_call: TRBV28
clone_size: .
j_call: TRBJ2-5
d_call: .
cdr3_aa: CASSLGQHQETQYF
cdr3_nt: TGTGCCAGCAGTTTAGGGCAGCACCAAGAGACCCAGTACTTC

v_call: TRBV5-6
clone_size: .
j_call: TRBJ2-7
d_call: TRBD1
cdr3_aa: CASSQRDRVYSYEQYF
cdr3_nt: TGTGCCAGCAGCCAACGGGACAGGGTTTACTCCTACGAGCAGTACTTC

v_call: TRBV4-2
clone_size: .
j_call: TRBJ1-5
d_call: TRBD1
cdr3_aa: CASSRGTGRYSNQPQHF
cdr3_nt: TGTGCCAGCAGCCGGGGGACAGGTCGTTATAGCAATCAGCCCCAGCATTTT

v_call: TRBV7-9
clone_size: .
j_call: TRBJ2-1
d_call: .
cdr3_aa: CASSSRAYEQFF
cdr3_nt: TGTGCCAGCAGCTCCAGGGCATATGAGCAGTTCTTC

v_call: TRBV29-1
clone_size: .
j_call: TRBJ2-3
d_call: .
cdr3_aa: CSVEGRREAFTDTQYF
cdr3_nt: TGCAGCGTTGAAGGTCGAAGGGAGGCCTTCACAGATACGCAGTATTTT

v_call: TRBV5-6
clone_size: many
j_call: TRBJ2-3
d_call: .
cdr3_aa: CASSPRDLGGDTQYF
cdr3_nt: TGTGCCAGCAGCCCCAGGGATTTGGGGGGAGATACGCAGTATTTT

v_call: TRBV21-1
clone_size: .
j_call: TRBJ2-5
d_call: .
cdr3_aa: CASSKDGTSGGLGRETQYF
cdr3_nt: TGTGCCAGCAGCAAAGACGGGACTAGCGGGGGGTTGGGCCGAGAGACCCAGTACTTC

v_call: TRBV5-6
clone_size: .
j_call: TRBJ2-7
d_call: .
cdr3_aa: CASSLVGLRGFTYEQYF
cdr3_nt: TGTGCCAGCAGCCTGGTGGGCTTACGGGGATTTACCTACGAGCAGTACTTC

v_call: TRBV6-5
clone_size: once
j_call: TRBJ1-1
d_call: .
cdr3_aa: CASSRGIDTEAFF
cdr3_nt: TGTGCCAGCAGTCGGGGGATCGACACTGAAGCTTTCTTT